This TCR beta chain is drawn from a study of cytomegalovirus exposure and HLA in healthy donors. About the study: An earlier analysis found some 100 million unique TCR beta sequences from about 190 million T cells.

It was with 60 Vbeta and 13 Jbeta primers that the PCR ran. This table comes from immunoSEQ multiplex PCR, and its TCRdb copy is limited to in-frame clones, with some not included. The table shows more than 100,000 clones, with roughly 85% occurring only once. In the case of this clone: Its antigen is as yet unknown.

Notes on the study in general: A later analysis showed that HLA-associated TCR beta chains had undergone more clonal expansion than equally common others. Most likely, a cluster of highly shared sequence variants arose as a sequencing artifact.

Sequencing was done on a sample of PBMCs. The sequence was collected from a man aged 40-49 years in good health and CMV-seronegative.

The CDR3 sequence: CASSLLWSRYGYTF. The CDR3 coding sequence is TGTGCCAGCAGCTTGCTTTGGTCGAGATATGGCTACACCTTC. The chain links TRBV5-6 to TRBJ1-2, with D uncertain. Germline V lookup: CDR1 SGHDT, CDR2 YYEEEE. Deletions cut 1 base from V and 5 bases from J, with 12 bases between. The CDR3 runs 14 residues.